These 8 T cell receptor beta chains were sequenced from one sample in a study of glioma-infiltrating T cells (dated by TCRdb to 2015 to 2016). The sequencer was an Illumina MiSeq. TCR alpha and beta CDR3 regions were amplified with the iRepertoire nested amplicon-rescue multiplex PCR (arm-PCR) platform from RNA. The public reads were reanalyzed by TCRdb: fastp trimming at Q25, MiXCR alignment, in-frame beta chains only. Each CDR3 protein appears once, grouped with its most common genes and DNA. The sample includes a few hundred thousand distinct CDR3 sequences, with 41% observed a single time. The ten largest clones take up more than 10% of the sample. Input material: glioma tissue, nonneoplastic brain tissue, or PBMCs (not recorded which). The source is a human donor with low-grade glioma or glioblastoma, undergoing nonglioma brain surgery, or in good health (not recorded which).

The CDR3 loop is CASNIQGLGYGYTF. The CDR3 DNA reads TGTGCCAGCAACATACAGGGATTGGGCTATGGCTACACCTTC. The rearrangement links TRBV12-3 or TRBV12-4 to TRBJ1-2, with a tentative D call TRBD1 (6 bases). The CDR3 sequence is 14 residues long. The V and J ends lost 7 bases and 4 bases respectively, with 16 bases between them.

This chain joins TRBV27 and TRBJ2-1; 14 bases are a match to TRBD2. In germline, CDR1 is MNHEY, CDR2 SMNVEV (reference sequence). The trim removed 1 base at V and 4 bases at J, leaving 0 bases unmatched. The CDR3 is 16 residues long. The CDR3 coding sequence is TGTGCCAGCAGTTTATGGACTAGCGGGGGGTACAATGAGCAGTTCTTC. Amino acids: CASSLWTSGGYNEQFF.

The gene calls are TRBV4-1 and TRBJ1-5; TRBD1 matches 12 bases. V gave up 0 bases and J gave up 6 bases; unmatched junction bases: 3. The length of the CDR3 is 16 residues. Germline V gives CDR1 MGHRA, CDR2 YSYEKL. The CDR3 nucleotides read TGCGCCAGCAGCCAAGATGGGACAGGGGGCTTTCAGCCCCAGCATTTT. Translation: CASSQDGTGGFQPQHF.

J is TRBJ1-4 and V is TRBV7-9, with 9 bases identical to TRBD1. This CDR3 region has 16 residues. J gave up 4 bases and V 5 bases, and 8 bases lay outside the gene matches. CDR1 is SEHNR, CDR2 FQNEAQ, per germline (reference sequence). DNA of the CDR3: TGTGCCAGCAGCGACACCGGGACAGGGCTTAATGAAAAACTGTTTTTT. Translating it yields CASSDTGTGLNEKLFF.

This chain uses TRBV4-1 with TRBJ2-3; 9 nucleotides match TRBD1. V was pared by 1 base and J by 7 bases, with 6 bases of the junction left unmatched. The CDR3 is 15 amino acids. CDR1 and CDR2 (germline): MGHRA, YSYEKL. CDR3 residues: CASSQVGGQGNTQYF. CDR3 nucleotide sequence: TGCGCCAGCAGCCAAGTAGGAGGACAGGGGAATACGCAGTATTTT.

This clonotype was counted once. The rearrangement uses TRBV28 and TRBJ2-6; no clear D gene. Looked up from germline, CDR1 is MDHEN and CDR2 is SYDVKM. The CDR3 is 13 residues long. Trimming removed 7 bases at V and 2 bases at J, with 6 bases between. CDR3 sequence (DNA): TGTGCCAGCATCCTCCCTGGGGCCAACGTCCTGACTTTC. Protein product: CASILPGANVLTF.

In this sample, this clonotype turned up a few times. V is TRBV19 and J is TRBJ2-2; D may be TRBD1 (5 bases). Between the trimmed V and J ends, which lost 3 bases and 1 base, there was a span of 9 bases. CDR3 length: 15 amino acids. The germline CDR1 and CDR2 sequences are LNHDA and SQIVND (reference sequence). The CDR3 DNA follows: TGTGCCAGTAGTATGTCCACAGGGAACACCGGGGAGCTGTTTTTT. Translation gives CASSMSTGNTGELFF. Full variable domain (missing parts from reference TRBV19 and TRBJ2-2): DGGITQSPKYLFRKEGQNVTLSCEQNLNHDAMYWYRQDPGQGLRLIYYSQIVNDFQKGDIAEGYSVSREKKESFPLTVTSAQKNPTAFYLCASSMSTGNTGELFFGEGSRLTVL.

Points on this clonotype: This may arise from a read error, as a much more abundant clone is one base away. The chain carries TRBV6-2 or TRBV6-3 and TRBJ2-6, with a weak D call TRBD1 (5 bases). The CDR3 length is 15 residues. Germline V gene data show CDR1 as MNHEY and CDR2 as SVGEGT. CDR3 bases: TGTGCCAGCAGTGCAGGGTGGTCTGGGACCAACGTCCTGACTTTC. The encoded protein is CASSAGWSGTNVLTF.